This T cell receptor beta chain appears in the sequencing data of a study of T cell repertoires in ileal Crohn's disease. The CDR3 contains 16 residues. V lost 1 base to trimming and J lost 8 bases; unmatched junction nucleotides: 11. CDR1 and CDR2 (germline): LGHNA, YNFKEQ. TCRdb keeps only in-frame clones here, not all; method: immunoSEQ multiplex PCR. The repertoire includes about 12,000 clones, 65% to 85% of them detected once, and roughly 18% sits in the top ten. This sample's time point: neoterminal ileum biopsy at postoperative endoscopy, about 6 months after surgery. Patients were adults with ileal or ileocolonic Crohn's disease needing resection.

This chain uses TRBV4-2 with TRBJ2-1; TRBD2 matches at 7 bases. Sequencing input: ileal tissue. This sequence originates from an adult with Crohn's disease. The CDR3 is CASSQGFGGSEDEQFF. The DNA for the CDR3 is TGTGCCAGCAGCCAAGGATTTGGCGGGAGTGAGGATGAGCAGTTCTTC.